The rows below give T cell receptor beta chains drawn from one sample of a study of Graves' ophthalmopathy and Graves' hyperthyroidism. TCRdb processed the multiplex PCR reads anew with MiXCR; each CDR3 protein has one entry. The data hold about 740,000 distinct CDR3 sequences, with 40% observed a single time. Sequencing was done on a sample of peripheral blood. These receptors came from an adult man with Graves' ophthalmopathy. The CDR3 runs from the conserved cysteine through the conserved F or W. D genes are given only for firm matches. The size field is filled for only some rows; it gives once, few, many or a size class.

d_call	v_call	clone_size	j_call	cdr3_nt	cdr3_aa
.	TRBV29-1	.	TRBJ1-2	TGCAGTTACTCGTTTTCGCAGGGCTCTGGCTACACCTTC	CSYSFSQGSGYTF
.	TRBV6-2/TRBV6-3	.	TRBJ1-6	TGTGCCAGCAGTCGGGGGCATGATTCACCCCTCCACTTT	CASSRGHDSPLHF
.	TRBV10-3	many	TRBJ2-5	TGTGCCATCAGTGAGGAGCAGGGTGGAGAGACCCAGTACTTC	CAISEEQGGETQYF
.	TRBV20-1	.	TRBJ2-2	TGCAGTGCTAGGCTGTACACCGGGGAGCTGTTTTTT	CSARLYTGELFF
TRBD1	TRBV10-3	.	TRBJ1-5	TGTGCCATCAGTGCCGGGACAGGGGATCAGCCCCAGCATTTT	CAISAGTGDQPQHF
TRBD1	TRBV28	.	TRBJ1-2	TGTGCCAGTGTAACCGGGACAGATAACTATGGCTACACCTTC	CASVTGTDNYGYTF
.	TRBV2	many	TRBJ1-1	TGTGCCAGCACATCCCGAGTTTCCACTGAAGCTTTCTTT	CASTSRVSTEAFF
TRBD2	TRBV7-3	few	TRBJ2-2	TGTGCCAGCAGGCCCACTAGCGGGGGGACTACCGACGGGGAGCTGTTTTTT	CASRPTSGGTTDGELFF
TRBD1	TRBV7-2	few	TRBJ2-6	TGTGCCAGCAGCTTAGGGTCAAGGGGGCCCGGGGCCAACGTCCTGACTTTC	CASSLGSRGPGANVLTF
.	TRBV7-8	few	TRBJ1-2	TGTGCCAGCAGCCAGTCCCACCGGGACACGTCGAGTTATGGCTACACCTTC	CASSQSHRDTSSYGYTF
TRBD1	TRBV7-2	.	TRBJ1-1	TGTGCCAGCAGCCGGAACAGGGGGCCGGCTTTCTTT	CASSRNRGPAFF
TRBD1	TRBV11-2	few	TRBJ1-2	TGTGCCAGCAGCTTAGATCTCGCAGGGGGCCTTGGCTACACCTTC	CASSLDLAGGLGYTF
TRBD1	TRBV7-3	.	TRBJ2-3	TGTGCCAGCAGCCCTCAAATAGACAGGGCCCGGGGCACAGATACGCAGTATTTT	CASSPQIDRARGTDTQYF
TRBD1	TRBV25-1	.	TRBJ2-2	TGTGCCAGCAGCGACGAACAGGGGCACACCGGGGAGCTGTTTTTT	CASSDEQGHTGELFF
TRBD2	TRBV20-1	.	TRBJ2-5	TGCAGTGCTAGAAGGGGCGGGAGGGTTTCAGAGACCCAGTACTTC	CSARRGGRVSETQYF
.	TRBV11-2	.	TRBJ1-6	TGTGCCAGCAGCGTGCAGGGCGGTAATTCACCCCTCCACTTT	CASSVQGGNSPLHF
.	TRBV7-2	few	TRBJ2-6	TGTGCCAGCAGCGTACAGGGCCCTCCTGGGGCCAACGTCCTGACTTTC	CASSVQGPPGANVLTF
.	TRBV29-1	.	TRBJ1-2	TGCAGCGGGACAGAAACAGCTAACTATGGCTACACCTTC	CSGTETANYGYTF
.	TRBV19	.	TRBJ1-5	TGTGCCAGTAGTGTAACAGGGAGAAGTCAGCCCCAGCATTTT	CASSVTGRSQPQHF
.	TRBV15	.	TRBJ1-5	TGTGCCACCAGCAGTGACTCCCTACCTTACAGTCAGCCCCAGCATTTT	CATSSDSLPYSQPQHF